The 13 T cell receptor beta chains below were found in one sample sequenced in a study of post-analysis software for immune sequencing data. Study-wide results and caveats: With TRBV5-6, TRBV5-1 and TRBV20-1 included, about five TRBV segments were more frequent in patients than in controls.

These receptors are not linked to any known antigen. Every TCR beta cDNA library bore unique molecular identifiers. TCRdb reanalysed the PCR reads using MiXCR and keeps one entry per CDR3 protein. Of roughly 730,000 distinct CDR3 sequences in the sample, roughly 27% were seen once. Source material: blood. The receptors derive from a girl aged 10 to 17 with multiple sclerosis.

There are a few counts of this clonotype. J is TRBJ1-2 and V is TRBV20-1, with no clear D. This CDR3 comprises 11 residues. Germline assignment: CDR1 DFQATT and CDR2 SNEGSKA (reference sequence). Deletions cut 4 bases from V and 6 bases from J, with 9 bases between. The CDR3 DNA sequence: TGCAGTGCTACCGTCGTGGATGGCTACACCTTC. This codes for CSATVVDGYTF.

This clonotype has only a few counts. The chain employs TRBV29-1 and TRBJ2-5; 12 bases agree with TRBD2. Germline V CDR1 and CDR2: SQVTM, ANQGSEA. V dropped 0 bases and J dropped 4; count of bases not matched to a gene: 3. CDR3 length: 15 residues. In DNA, the CDR3 is TGCAGCGTTGAAGAGTCTAGCGGGGGGGGAGAGACCCAGTACTTC. Its protein is CSVEESSGGGETQYF.

V is TRBV15 and J is TRBJ2-1; D not resolved. Germline V gene data show CDR1 as LNHNV and CDR2 as YYDKDF (reference sequence). V lost 0 bases, J lost 15 bases, and 12 bases lay in between. The CDR3 is made up of 12 amino acids. The CDR3 DNA reads as TGTGCCACCAGCAGAGATCGCGGAACCGGGTTCTTC. This encodes CATSRDRGTGFF.

The chain links TRBV20-1 to TRBJ1-2; D gene ambiguous. The germline V gene encodes CDR1 DFQATT and CDR2 SNEGSKA (reference sequence). Trimming removed 3 bases at V and 8 bases at J, with 7 bases between. The CDR3 has 10 amino acids. In DNA form, the CDR3 reads TGCAGTGCTAGGGGAAGAGGCTACACCTTC. Translated, it gives CSARGRGYTF.

The chain links TRBV5-1 to TRBJ2-6, with no clear D. Trimming removed 0 bases from V and 0 bases from J, with 7 bases in between. From germline, CDR1 is SGHRS and CDR2 YFSETQ. The CDR3 runs to 16 residues. As DNA, the CDR3 is TGCGCCAGCAGCTTGGCCAGTACCTCTGGGGCCAACGTCCTGACTTTC. Its protein is CASSLASTSGANVLTF.

This clonotype has just a few counts. The rearrangement joins TRBV5-1 to TRBJ2-1, with 9 bases aligning to TRBD2. V lost 4 bases to trimming and J lost 7 bases; unmatched junction nucleotides: 6. The germline gives CDR1 SGHRS, CDR2 YFSETQ. The CDR3 runs to 14 residues. Here the CDR3 reads CASSGGGDYNEQFF. The DNA of the CDR3 is TGCGCCAGCAGCGGCGGGGGGGACTATAATGAGCAGTTCTTC.

The table lists this clonotype with a few counts. This chain links TRBV6-5 with TRBJ1-1, with D possibly being TRBD1 (5 bases). CDR1 and CDR2 from the germline V gene are MNHEY and SVGAGI. V lost 3 bases to trimming and J lost 3 bases, with 11 bases between them. The CDR3 extends over 14 amino acids. DNA for the CDR3: TGTGCCAGCAGTTATCGGGGCCCCTACACTGAAGCTTTCTTT. It is translated as CASSYRGPYTEAFF.

This chain's CDR3 is CSGQGGSYNEQFF. For the CDR3, the DNA is TGCAGTGGGCAGGGTGGGTCCTACAATGAGCAGTTCTTC. The V and J genes are TRBV20-1 and TRBJ2-1; TRBD1 is a possible D gene (5 bases). Germline CDR1 DFQATT, CDR2 SNEGSKA (reference sequence). V lost 7 bases to trimming and J lost 1 base, with 11 bases between them. The CDR3 has 13 amino acids.

The gene calls are TRBV4-1 and TRBJ1-6, with a tentative D call TRBD1 (6 bases). V shed 5 bases and J shed 9 bases, with 14 bases lying between them. The CDR3 is made up of 14 amino acids. Germline CDR1 MGHRA, CDR2 YSYEKL. This CDR3 reads CASSFDRTGSPLHF. As DNA, the CDR3 is TGCGCCAGCAGCTTCGACAGGACGGGTTCACCCCTCCACTTT.

The table lists this clonotype with a few counts. This chain links TRBV4-1 with TRBJ2-1; D unclear. With 2 bases removed from V and 6 bases from J, the gap between germline ends came to 5 bases. This CDR3 region has 12 residues. The germline V gene has CDR1 MGHRA and CDR2 YSYEKL. The CDR3 spells CASSQPLNEQFF. CDR3 DNA: TGCGCCAGCAGCCAACCACTCAATGAGCAGTTCTTC.

Regarding this clonotype: A single base separates this from a much larger clone, so it may be a read error. The rearrangement links TRBV7-2 to TRBJ2-7; D unclear. Germline CDR1 reads SGHTA; CDR2 reads FQGNSA. There are 15 residues in the CDR3. CDR3 protein: CASSSGRQSSYGQYF. CDR3 nucleotide sequence: TGTGCCAGCAGCTCCGGACGTCAAAGCTCCTACGGGCAGTACTTC.

The table lists this clonotype with a few counts. V gene TRBV11-3 combines with J gene TRBJ2-1, with 9 nucleotides matching TRBD2. CDR1 is SGHNT and CDR2 is YENEEA in the germline V gene. The trim removed 1 base at V and 8 bases at J, leaving 6 bases unmatched. There are 15 residues in the CDR3. Here the CDR3 DNA reads TGTGCCAGCAGCTTAGTGGGGGGACTAGCCGATGAGCAGTTCTTC. Protein sequence: CASSLVGGLADEQFF.

This clonotype was counted only a few times. The rearrangement joins TRBV27 to TRBJ2-3; the D gene is possibly TRBD2 (6 bases). The germline V gene encodes CDR1 MNHEY and CDR2 SMNVEV (reference sequence). The CDR3 loop spans 11 amino acids. V was shortened by 3 bases and J by 11 bases, with 9 bases between the two germline ends. CDR3 sequence (DNA): TGTGCCAGCAGTTTGGGGGGAGGGCAGTATTTT. This translates into CASSLGGGQYF.